One sample yielded the 14 T cell receptor beta chains listed below, sequenced in a study of T cell responses to AZD1222 COVID-19 vaccine. Clones were sequenced by immunoSEQ multiplex PCR, and TCRdb holds only the in-frame ones, with some missing. This table has roughly 120,000 clones, 80% to 90% appearing once. Sample: peripheral blood, taken on day 0 of AZD1222 vaccination. The receptors come from an adult in good health.

The V gene is TRBV6-2 or TRBV6-3, the J gene TRBJ2-1, with 7 bases fitting TRBD1. This CDR3 comprises 17 residues. Trimming at V came to 5 bases and at J to 0 bases, leaving 10 bases not matched to a gene. Germline V gene data show CDR1 as MNHEY and CDR2 as SVGEGT. Written as DNA, the CDR3 is TGTGCCAGCAGTCAGGGTAGAACAGGGGCCTCCTACAATGAGCAGTTCTTC. It is translated as CASSQGRTGASYNEQFF.

The chain carries TRBV7-2 and TRBJ1-1; D not certain. The CDR3 is 14 residues long. V gave up 2 bases and J gave up 5 bases, with 12 bases separating them. Germline V gene data show CDR1 as SGHTA and CDR2 as FQGNSA. CDR3 sequence reads: CASSLWVKVTEAFF. The CDR3 DNA reads TGTGCCAGCAGCTTATGGGTGAAAGTAACTGAAGCTTTCTTT.

The chain links TRBV12-3 or TRBV12-4 to TRBJ2-1; D is unresolved. The CDR3 runs to 12 residues. With 2 bases removed from V and 7 bases from J, the gap between germline ends came to 6 bases. The CDR3 nucleotides read TGTGCCAGCAGTTTACTAGAAAATGAGCAGTTCTTC. Translating it yields CASSLLENEQFF.

The rearrangement uses TRBV2 and TRBJ1-1; D is unresolved. CDR3 size: 13 residues. Germline CDR1 reads SNHLY; CDR2 reads FYNNEI. V lost 1 base to trimming and J lost 0 bases, with 3 bases between them. Here the CDR3 DNA reads TGTGCCAGCAGTGAAGATCTGAACACTGAAGCTTTCTTT. It encodes CASSEDLNTEAFF. The complete variable domain, with remaining parts taken from reference TRBV2 and TRBJ1-1, reads EPEVTQTPSHQVTQMGQEVILRCVPISNHLYFYWYRQILGQKVEFLVSFYNNEISEKSEIFDDQFSVERPDGSNFTLKIRSTKLEDSAMYFCASSEDLNTEAFFGQGTRLTVV.

The chain is built from TRBV7-3 and TRBJ2-3; 7 bases are shared with TRBD2. This CDR3 region has 15 residues. The V and J ends lost 5 bases and 0 bases, in that order; junction bases with no gene match: 5. Germline V gene data show CDR1 as SGHTA and CDR2 as FQGTGA. The DNA of the CDR3 is TGTGCCAGCAGCCTACGAGCGGGGAGCACAGATACGCAGTATTTT. This translates into CASSLRAGSTDTQYF.

This clone has just one count. The V call is TRBV3-1 (or the pseudogene TRBV3-2), the J call TRBJ1-4, with D possibly being TRBD1 (6 bases). V lost 6 bases and J 4 bases, leaving 9 bases between the germline ends. Germline-derived CDR1 and CDR2 are LGHDT and YNNKEL (reference sequence). CDR3 length: 13 residues. Written as DNA, the CDR3 is TGTGCCAGCAGTCAGGGGCTTAATGAAAAACTGTTTTTT. It encodes CASSQGLNEKLFF.

J is TRBJ2-7 and V is TRBV6-5; TRBD1 agrees at 8 bases. Germline CDR1 reads MNHEY; CDR2 reads SVGAGI. The CDR3 runs 14 residues. The V and J ends lost 8 bases and 7 bases, in that order; junction bases with no gene match: 13. The CDR3 sequence is CASCQGASEREQYF. The DNA for the CDR3 is TGTGCCAGCTGCCAGGGGGCGAGCGAGAGGGAGCAGTACTTC.

This chain joins TRBV11-2 and TRBJ2-7; perhaps TRBD2 as D (6 bases). Germline lookup yields CDR1 SGHAT and CDR2 FQNNGV. CDR3 size: 17 residues. Trimming removed 0 bases from V and 0 bases from J, with 15 bases in between. CDR3 loop: CASSLDSGFSPSYEQYF. For the CDR3, the DNA is TGTGCCAGCAGCTTAGATAGCGGATTCTCACCCTCCTACGAGCAGTACTTC.

The chain has TRBV5-1 and TRBJ1-2; 7 bases are shared with TRBD1. CDR3 size: 14 residues. Germline CDR1 is SGHRS and CDR2 is YFSETQ. V shed 4 bases and J 3 bases; nucleotides not matched to a gene: 6. Here the CDR3 DNA reads TGCGCCAGCAGCCTGGGGACAGCCGACTATGGCTACACCTTC. This sequence encodes CASSLGTADYGYTF.

The rearrangement links TRBV7-9 to TRBJ2-6; no definite D call. CDR3 length: 13 residues. V gave up 7 bases and J gave up 0 bases, with 4 bases separating them. In germline, CDR1 is SEHNR, CDR2 FQNEAQ (reference sequence). CDR3 DNA sequence: TGTGCCAGCATCCACTCTGGGGCCAACGTCCTGACTTTC. Its protein product is CASIHSGANVLTF.

This clone was seen a few times. This chain links TRBV11-2 with TRBJ1-3, with D unclear. The CDR3 runs to 16 residues. Germline V gene data show CDR1 as SGHAT and CDR2 as FQNNGV. Between the trimmed V and J ends, which lost 5 bases and 9 bases, there was a span of 23 bases. The CDR3 loop reads CASSPQPGFGFGTIYF. The CDR3, as DNA: TGTGCCAGCAGCCCACAACCGGGATTCGGGTTTGGCACCATATATTTT.

This chain links TRBV7-9 with TRBJ2-5; D uncertain. The CDR3 is made up of 11 amino acids. The germline CDR1 and CDR2 sequences are SEHNR and FQNEAQ (reference sequence). V was pared by 4 bases and J by 9 bases, with 9 bases between. The CDR3 nucleotides read TGTGCCAGCAGCTCAGCCATGGCCCAGTACTTC. Amino acids: CASSSAMAQYF.

This clone was seen a single time. V is TRBV28 and J is TRBJ1-2; 10 positions agree with TRBD1. The CDR3 contains 14 residues. Germline loops: CDR1 MDHEN, CDR2 SYDVKM. Unmatched junction bases numbered 5, after V lost 5 bases and J lost 5 bases. As DNA, the CDR3 is TGTGCCAGCAGTCAACCGGGACAGGGGTATGGCTACACCTTC. It yields the protein CASSQPGQGYGYTF.

CDR3 nucleotide sequence: TGCGCCAGCAGTGAGACTAGCGGGATTGAAAAGACCCAGTACTTC. As protein: CASSETSGIEKTQYF. This sequence joins TRBV10-1 and TRBJ2-5; 10 nucleotides match TRBD2. The ends lost 2 bases at V and 6 bases at J; junction bases unmatched: 6. The CDR3 is made up of 15 amino acids. Per the germline V gene, CDR1 is WNHNN and CDR2 is SYGVQD (reference sequence).